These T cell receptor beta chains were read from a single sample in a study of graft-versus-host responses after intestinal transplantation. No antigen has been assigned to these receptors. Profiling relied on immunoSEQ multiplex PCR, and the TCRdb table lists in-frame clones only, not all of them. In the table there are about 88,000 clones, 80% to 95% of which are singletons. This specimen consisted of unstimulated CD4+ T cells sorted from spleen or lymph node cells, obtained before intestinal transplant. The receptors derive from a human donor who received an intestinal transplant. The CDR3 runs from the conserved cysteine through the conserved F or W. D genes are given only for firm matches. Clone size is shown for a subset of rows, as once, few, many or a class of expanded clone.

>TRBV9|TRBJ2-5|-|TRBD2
TGTGCCAGCAGCGTTTCCGCGGGAGAGATTGAAGAGACCCAGTACTTC
CASSVSAGEIEETQYF
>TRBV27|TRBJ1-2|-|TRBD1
TGTGCCAGCAGCGCCCGACAGGGTAGTGGCTACACCTTC
CASSARQGSGYTF
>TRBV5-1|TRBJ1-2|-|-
TGCGCCAGCAGCCGCACTACACCGACCTATGGCTACACCTTC
CASSRTTPTYGYTF
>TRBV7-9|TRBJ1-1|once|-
TGTGCCAGCAGCTTATTACAGGGCCAAATGAACACTGAAGCTTTCTTT
CASSLLQGQMNTEAFF
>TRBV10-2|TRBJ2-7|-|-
TGCGCCAGCAGTGAGTCGAGGGGGAGGGGAACCTACGAGCAGTACTTC
CASSESRGRGTYEQYF
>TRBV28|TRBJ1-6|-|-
TGTGCCAGCAGGAAAGGGAATTCACCCCTCCACTTT
CASRKGNSPLHF
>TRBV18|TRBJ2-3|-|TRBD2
TGTGCCAGCTCCCTGGCCGGGACTAGCGGGAGGGCGAGCACAGATACGCAGTATTTT
CASSLAGTSGRASTDTQYF
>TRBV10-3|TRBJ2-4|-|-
TGTGCCGGCGAATCTCAGGGGGGTAAAAACATTCAGTACTTC
CAGESQGGKNIQYF
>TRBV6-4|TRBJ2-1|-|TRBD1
TGTGCCAGCAGCGTAACAGGGGGATACAATGAGCAGTTCTTC
CASSVTGGYNEQFF
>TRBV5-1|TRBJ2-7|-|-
TGCGCCAGCAGCTGGGGGGTTGCAGGGGCGAATGAGCAGTACTTC
CASSWGVAGANEQYF
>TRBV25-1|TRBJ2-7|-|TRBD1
TGTGCCAGCAGTGACTCGGACAGGGCCTACGAGCAGTACTTC
CASSDSDRAYEQYF
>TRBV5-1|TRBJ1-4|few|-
TGCGCCAGCTGCCCGACAGCAACTAATGAAAAACTGTTTTTT
CASCPTATNEKLFF
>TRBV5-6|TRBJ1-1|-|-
TGTGCCAGCAGCCGGGGGGGCAGGGTAAACACTGAAGCTTTCTTT
CASSRGGRVNTEAFF
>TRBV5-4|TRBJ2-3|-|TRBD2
TGTGCCAGCAACAAATATAGCGGGAAACGGTACACAGATACGCAGTATTTT
CASNKYSGKRYTDTQYF
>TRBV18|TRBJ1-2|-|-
TGTGCCAGCTCACCCCCCGTTAACTATGGCTACACCTTC
CASSPPVNYGYTF
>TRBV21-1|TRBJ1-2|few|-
TGTGCCAGCAGCAAGGGCGGGGTCTTTAACTATGGCTACACCTTC
CASSKGGVFNYGYTF
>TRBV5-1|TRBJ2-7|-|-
TGCGCCAGCAGCTTGGACGTAGGGGTAGTCGAGCAGTACTTC
CASSLDVGVVEQYF
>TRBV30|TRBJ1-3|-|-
TGTGCCTGGAGTTCCGCAGAACCCTCTGGAAACACCATATATTTT
CAWSSAEPSGNTIYF
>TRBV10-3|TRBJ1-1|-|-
TGTGCCATCAGTGCCTCGGTGGGGAACACTGAAGCTTTCTTT
CAISASVGNTEAFF
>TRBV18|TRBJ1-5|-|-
TGTGCCAGCTCACAAGGCGATCAGCCCCAGCATTTT
CASSQGDQPQHF
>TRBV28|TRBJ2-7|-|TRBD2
TGTGCCAGCACCGATAGGGTAGGGCTAGCGGCCCTAAGGGAGCAGTACTTC
CASTDRVGLAALREQYF
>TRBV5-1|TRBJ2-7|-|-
TGCGCCAGCAGCTTGATGCCAGGGAACTACGAGCAGTACTTC
CASSLMPGNYEQYF
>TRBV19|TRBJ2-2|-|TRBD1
TGTGCCAGTAGTGGTCGACAGGGGTCCACCGGGGAGCTGTTTTTT
CASSGRQGSTGELFF
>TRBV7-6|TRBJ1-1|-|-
TGTGCCAGCAGCCCCCGAATCGGGGCGAACACTGAAGCTTTCTTT
CASSPRIGANTEAFF
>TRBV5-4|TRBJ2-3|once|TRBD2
TGTGCCAGCAGCCGTCTTACTAGCGGGAGGCGGACAGATACGCAGTATTTT
CASSRLTSGRRTDTQYF
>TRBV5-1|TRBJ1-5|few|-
TGCGCCAGCAGCTTGGCCCCAACTGGACAGTACGGCAATCAGCCCCAGCATTTT
CASSLAPTGQYGNQPQHF
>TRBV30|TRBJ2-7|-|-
TGTGCCTGGAGCCGCGAACCGAGGTACGAGCAGTACTTC
CAWSREPRYEQYF
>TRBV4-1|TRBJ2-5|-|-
TGCGCCAGCAGCCAAGAAGGGCCAGTTGGAGAGACCCAGTACTTC
CASSQEGPVGETQYF
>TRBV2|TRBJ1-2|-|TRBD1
TGTGCCAGCAGCGCGGACAGGCTCTATGGCTACACCTTC
CASSADRLYGYTF